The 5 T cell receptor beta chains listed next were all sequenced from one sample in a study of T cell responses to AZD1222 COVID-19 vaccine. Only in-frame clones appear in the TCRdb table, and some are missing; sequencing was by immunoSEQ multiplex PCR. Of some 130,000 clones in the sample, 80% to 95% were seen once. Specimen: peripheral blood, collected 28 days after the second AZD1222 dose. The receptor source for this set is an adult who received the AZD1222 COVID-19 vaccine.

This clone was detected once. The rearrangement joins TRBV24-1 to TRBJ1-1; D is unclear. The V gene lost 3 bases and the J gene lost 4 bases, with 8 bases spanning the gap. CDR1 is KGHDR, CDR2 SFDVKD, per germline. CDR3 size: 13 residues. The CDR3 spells CATSDMDGTEAFF. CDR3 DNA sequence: TGTGCCACCAGTGATATGGACGGCACTGAAGCTTTCTTT.

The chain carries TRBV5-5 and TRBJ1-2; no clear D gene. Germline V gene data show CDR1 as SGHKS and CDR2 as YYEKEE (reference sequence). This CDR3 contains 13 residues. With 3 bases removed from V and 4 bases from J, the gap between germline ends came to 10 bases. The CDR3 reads CASSSAEFYGYTF. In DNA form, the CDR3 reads TGTGCCAGCAGCTCGGCGGAGTTCTATGGCTACACCTTC.

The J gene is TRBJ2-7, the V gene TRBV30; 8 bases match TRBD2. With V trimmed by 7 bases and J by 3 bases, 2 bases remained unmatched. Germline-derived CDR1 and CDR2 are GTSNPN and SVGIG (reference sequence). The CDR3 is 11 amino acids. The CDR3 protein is CASTSGYEQYF. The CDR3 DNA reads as TGTGCCTCTACTAGCGGCTACGAGCAGTACTTC. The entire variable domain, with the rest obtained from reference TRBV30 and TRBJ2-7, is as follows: SQTIHQWPATLVQPVGSPLSLECTVEGTSNPNLYWYRQAAGRGLQLLFYSVGIGQISSEVPQNLSASRPQDRQFILSSKKLLLSDSGFYLCASTSGYEQYFGPGTRLTVT.

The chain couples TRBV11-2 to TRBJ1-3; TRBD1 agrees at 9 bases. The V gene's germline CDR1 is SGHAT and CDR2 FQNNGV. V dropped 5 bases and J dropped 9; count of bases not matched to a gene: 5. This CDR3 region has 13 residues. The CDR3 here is CASSPGDRATIYF. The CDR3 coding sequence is TGTGCCAGCAGCCCGGGGGACAGGGCCACCATATATTTT. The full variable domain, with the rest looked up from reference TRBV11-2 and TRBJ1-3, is EAGVAQSPRYKIIEKRQSVAFWCNPISGHATLYWYQQILGQGPKLLIQFQNNGVVDDSQLPKDRFSAERLKGVDSTLKIQPAKLEDSAVYLCASSPGDRATIYFGEGSWLTVV.

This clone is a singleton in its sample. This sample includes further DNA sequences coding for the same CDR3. For the CDR3, the DNA is TGTGCCAGCAGTTCCGGGGCGCCCAGCACAGATACGCAGTATTTT. It translates to CASSSGAPSTDTQYF. The rearrangement links TRBV7-9 to TRBJ2-3; D assignment may be TRBD1 or TRBD2 (5 bases each). The CDR3 is made up of 15 amino acids. Germline assignment: CDR1 SEHNR and CDR2 FQNEAQ (reference sequence). The V end was cut by 6 bases, the J end by 0 bases, with 13 bases between. The full variable domain, rest sourced from reference TRBV7-9 and TRBJ2-3, is DTGVSQNPRHKITKRGQNVTFRCDPISEHNRLYWYRQTLGQGPEFLTYFQNEAQLEKSRLLSDRFSAERPKGSFSTLEIQRTEQGDSAMYLCASSSGAPSTDTQYFGPGTRLTVL.